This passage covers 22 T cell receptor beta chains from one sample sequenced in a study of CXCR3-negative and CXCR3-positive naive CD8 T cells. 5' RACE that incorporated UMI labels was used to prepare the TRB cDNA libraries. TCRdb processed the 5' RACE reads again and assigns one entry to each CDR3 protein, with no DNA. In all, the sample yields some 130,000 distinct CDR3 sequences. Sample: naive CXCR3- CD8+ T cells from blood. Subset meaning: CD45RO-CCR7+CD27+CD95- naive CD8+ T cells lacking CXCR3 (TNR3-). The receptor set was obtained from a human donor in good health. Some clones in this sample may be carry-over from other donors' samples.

The CDR3: CAISEPGTTGMTYEQYF. The chain employs TRBV10-3 and TRBJ2-7; with no DNA, the TCRdb D assignment of TRBD2 cannot be verified. The CDR3 has 17 amino acids. Germline V gives CDR1 ENHRY, CDR2 SYGVKD.

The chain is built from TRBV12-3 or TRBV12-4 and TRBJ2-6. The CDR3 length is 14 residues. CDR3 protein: CASRLYSGANVLTF.

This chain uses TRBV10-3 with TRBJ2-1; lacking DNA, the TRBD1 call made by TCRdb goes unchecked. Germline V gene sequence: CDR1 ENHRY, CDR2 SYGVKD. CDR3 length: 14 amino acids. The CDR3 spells CAISPGQSYNEQFF.

CDR3: CASSYDSAGGDTF. The rearrangement links TRBV6-2 or TRBV6-3 to TRBJ1-2; TCRdb lists TRBD1, though no DNA is available to test this call. The CDR3 covers 13 residues. Germline CDR1 is MNHEY and CDR2 is SVGEGT.

The CDR3 spells CASSIGTTGELFF. The V call is TRBV7-7, the J call TRBJ2-2; no DNA is available, so the TRBD2 call from TCRdb remains unchecked. CDR3 length: 13 residues. Per germline, CDR1 SSHAT and CDR2 FNYEAQ (reference sequence).

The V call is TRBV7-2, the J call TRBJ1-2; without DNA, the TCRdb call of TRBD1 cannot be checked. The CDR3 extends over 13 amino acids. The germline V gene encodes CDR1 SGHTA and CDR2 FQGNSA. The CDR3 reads CASSLGQGYGYTF.

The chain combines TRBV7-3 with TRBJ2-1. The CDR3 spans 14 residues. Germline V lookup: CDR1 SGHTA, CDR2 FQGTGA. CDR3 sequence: CASSLNNPYNEQFF. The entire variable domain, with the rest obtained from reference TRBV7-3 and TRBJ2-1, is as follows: GAGVSQTPSNKVTEKGKYVELRCDPISGHTALYWYRQSLGQGPEFLIYFQGTGAADDSGLPNDRFFAVRPEGSVSTLKIQRTERGDSAVYLCASSLNNPYNEQFFGPGTRLTVL.

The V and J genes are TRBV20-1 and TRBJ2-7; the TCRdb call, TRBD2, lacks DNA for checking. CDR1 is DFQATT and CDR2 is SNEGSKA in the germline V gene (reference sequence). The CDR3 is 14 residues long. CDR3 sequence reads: CSAWKLAGGVEQYF.

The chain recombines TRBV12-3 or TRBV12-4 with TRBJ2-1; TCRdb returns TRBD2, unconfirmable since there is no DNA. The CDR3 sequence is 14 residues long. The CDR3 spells CASTHGVWGGEQFF.

CDR3 sequence reads: CASSQIRNRGETQYF. The chain carries TRBV5-6 and TRBJ2-5; the TRBD1 assignment by TCRdb is unverifiable without DNA. Germline CDR1 is SGHDT and CDR2 is YYEEEE. The CDR3 has 15 amino acids. The variable domain in full, completed from reference TRBV5-6 and TRBJ2-5, reads DAGVTQSPTHLIKTRGQQVTLRCSPKSGHDTVSWYQQALGQGPQFIFQYYEEEERQRGNFPDRFSGHQFPNYSSELNVNALLLGDSALYLCASSQIRNRGETQYFGPGTRLLVL.

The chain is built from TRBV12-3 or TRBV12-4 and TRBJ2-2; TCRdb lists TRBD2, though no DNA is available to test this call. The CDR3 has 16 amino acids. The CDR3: CASSYIRTAKSGELFF.

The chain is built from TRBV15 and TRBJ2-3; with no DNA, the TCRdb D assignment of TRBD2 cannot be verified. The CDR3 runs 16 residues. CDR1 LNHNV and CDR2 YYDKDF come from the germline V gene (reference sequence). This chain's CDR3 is CATSRVPRRSGDTQYF.

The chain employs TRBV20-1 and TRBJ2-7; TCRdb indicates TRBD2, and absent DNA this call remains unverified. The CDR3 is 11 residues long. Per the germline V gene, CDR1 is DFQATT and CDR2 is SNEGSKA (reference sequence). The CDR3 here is CSALSGYEQYF.

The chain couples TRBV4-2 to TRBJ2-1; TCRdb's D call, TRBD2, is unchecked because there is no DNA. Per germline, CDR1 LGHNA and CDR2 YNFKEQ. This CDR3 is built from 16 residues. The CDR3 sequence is CASSQLTSGGAGEQFF.

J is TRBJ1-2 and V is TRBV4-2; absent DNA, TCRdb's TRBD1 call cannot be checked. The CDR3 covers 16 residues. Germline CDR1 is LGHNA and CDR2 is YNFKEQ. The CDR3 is CASSPENRLRHYGYTF.

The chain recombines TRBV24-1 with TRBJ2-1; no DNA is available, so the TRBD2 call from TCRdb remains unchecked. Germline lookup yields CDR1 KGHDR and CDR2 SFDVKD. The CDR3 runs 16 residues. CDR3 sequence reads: CATSDLGLAGVNEQFF.

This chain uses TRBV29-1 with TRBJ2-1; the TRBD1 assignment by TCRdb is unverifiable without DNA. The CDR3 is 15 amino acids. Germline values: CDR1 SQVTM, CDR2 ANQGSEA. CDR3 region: CSVKGSGHSYNEQFF.

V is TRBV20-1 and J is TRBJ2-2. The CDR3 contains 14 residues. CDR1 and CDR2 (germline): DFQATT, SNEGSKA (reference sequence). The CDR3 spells CSARDSPNTGELFF.

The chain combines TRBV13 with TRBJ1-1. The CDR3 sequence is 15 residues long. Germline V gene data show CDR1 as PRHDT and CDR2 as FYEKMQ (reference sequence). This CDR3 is CASSNTLSKNTEAFF.

Here the CDR3 reads CSVFLAGATGELFF. This chain links TRBV29-1 with TRBJ2-2. The germline V gene encodes CDR1 SQVTM and CDR2 ANQGSEA. This CDR3 is built from 14 residues.

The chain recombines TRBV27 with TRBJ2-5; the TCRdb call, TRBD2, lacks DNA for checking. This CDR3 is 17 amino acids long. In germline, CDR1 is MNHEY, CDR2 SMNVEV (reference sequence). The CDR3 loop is CASSLSFLAGGEETQYF.

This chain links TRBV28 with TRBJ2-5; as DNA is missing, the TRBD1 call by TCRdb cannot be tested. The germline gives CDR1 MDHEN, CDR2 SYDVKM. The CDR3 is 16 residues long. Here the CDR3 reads CASSSTHRGRVETQYF.